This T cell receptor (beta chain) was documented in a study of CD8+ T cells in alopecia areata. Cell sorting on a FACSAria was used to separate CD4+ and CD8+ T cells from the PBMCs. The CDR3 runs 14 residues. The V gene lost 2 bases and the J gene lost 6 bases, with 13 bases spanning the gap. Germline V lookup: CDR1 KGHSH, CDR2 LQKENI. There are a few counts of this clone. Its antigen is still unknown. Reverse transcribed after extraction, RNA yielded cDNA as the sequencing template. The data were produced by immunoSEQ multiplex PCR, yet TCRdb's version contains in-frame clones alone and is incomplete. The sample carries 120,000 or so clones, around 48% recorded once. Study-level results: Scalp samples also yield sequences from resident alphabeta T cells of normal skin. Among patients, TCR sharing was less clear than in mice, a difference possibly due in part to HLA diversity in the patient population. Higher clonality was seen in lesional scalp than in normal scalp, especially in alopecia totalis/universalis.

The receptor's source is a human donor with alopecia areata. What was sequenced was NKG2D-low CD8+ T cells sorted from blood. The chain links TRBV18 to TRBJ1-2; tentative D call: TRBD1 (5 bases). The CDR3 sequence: CASSPWRGFHGYTF. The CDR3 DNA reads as TGTGCCAGCTCACCATGGCGGGGGTTTCATGGCTACACCTTC.